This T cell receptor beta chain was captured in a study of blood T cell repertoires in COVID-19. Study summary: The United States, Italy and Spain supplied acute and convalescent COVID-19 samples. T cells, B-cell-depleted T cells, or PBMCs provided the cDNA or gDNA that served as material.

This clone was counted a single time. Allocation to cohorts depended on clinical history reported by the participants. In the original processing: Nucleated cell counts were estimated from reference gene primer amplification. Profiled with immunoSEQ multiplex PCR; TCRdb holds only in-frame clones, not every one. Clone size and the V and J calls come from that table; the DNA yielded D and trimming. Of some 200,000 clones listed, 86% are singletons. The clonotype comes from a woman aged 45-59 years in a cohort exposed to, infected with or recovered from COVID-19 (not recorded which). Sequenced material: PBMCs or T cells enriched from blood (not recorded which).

The CDR3 DNA follows: TGTGCCAGCTCACCGCCAGGTTACCAAGAGACCCAGTACTTC. This translates into CASSPPGYQETQYF. This chain uses TRBV18 with TRBJ2-5; D call uncertain. Deletions cut 3 bases from V and 0 bases from J, with 8 bases between. The CDR3 runs 14 residues. Germline V gene data show CDR1 as KGHSH and CDR2 as LQKENI.